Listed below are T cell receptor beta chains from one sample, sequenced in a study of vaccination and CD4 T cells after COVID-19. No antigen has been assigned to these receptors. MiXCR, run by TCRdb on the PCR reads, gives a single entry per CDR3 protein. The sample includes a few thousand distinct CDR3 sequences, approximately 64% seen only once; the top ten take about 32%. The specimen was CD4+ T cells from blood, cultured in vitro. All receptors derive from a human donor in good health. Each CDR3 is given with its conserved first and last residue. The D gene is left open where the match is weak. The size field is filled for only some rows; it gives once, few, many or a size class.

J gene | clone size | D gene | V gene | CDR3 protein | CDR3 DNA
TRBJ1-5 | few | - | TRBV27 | CASSTRQNNQPQHF | TGTGCCAGCAGTACCCGACAGAACAATCAGCCCCAGCATTTT
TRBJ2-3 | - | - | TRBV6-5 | CASSYGRAHTDTQYF | TGTGCCAGCAGTTACGGGCGTGCCCACACAGATACGCAGTATTTT
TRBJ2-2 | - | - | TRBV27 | CASRPGQNTGELFF | TGTGCCAGCAGGCCGGGACAGAACACCGGGGAGCTGTTTTTT
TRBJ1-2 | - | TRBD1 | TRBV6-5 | CASSSRQGEPGNYGYTF | TGTGCCAGCAGTTCCAGACAGGGGGAGCCGGGCAACTATGGCTACACCTTC
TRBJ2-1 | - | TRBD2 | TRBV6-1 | CASSRTSGRAEQFF | TGTGCCAGCAGTAGAACTAGCGGGCGCGCTGAGCAGTTCTTC
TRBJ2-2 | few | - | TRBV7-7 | CASSFRQKNTGELFF | TGTGCCAGCAGCTTCAGACAGAAGAACACCGGGGAGCTGTTTTTT
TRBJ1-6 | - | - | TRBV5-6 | CASSLGGRDPPLHF | TGTGCCAGCAGCTTGGGAGGTCGGGATCCACCCCTCCACTTT
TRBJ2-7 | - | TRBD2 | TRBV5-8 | CASSPDRLAVSSYEQYF | TGTGCCAGCAGCCCCGATAGACTAGCTGTTAGCTCCTACGAGCAGTACTTC
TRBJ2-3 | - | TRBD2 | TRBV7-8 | CASSPRGLSRTSGGSSTDTQYF | TGTGCCAGCAGCCCCCGTGGGCTGTCGCGTACTAGCGGAGGGTCTAGCACAGATACGCAGTATTTT
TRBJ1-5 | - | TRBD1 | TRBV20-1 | CSASAGTGVLPQHF | TGCAGTGCTAGTGCCGGGACAGGTGTCCTGCCCCAGCATTTT
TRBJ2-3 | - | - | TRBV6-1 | CASSGVFTDTQYF | TGTGCCAGCAGCGGGGTTTTCACAGATACGCAGTATTTT
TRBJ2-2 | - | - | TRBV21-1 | CASSPRGRAGTGELFF | TGTGCCAGCAGCCCCCGGGGGAGGGCAGGCACCGGGGAGCTGTTTTTT
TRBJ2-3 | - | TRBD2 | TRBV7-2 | CASRKAGGPDTQYF | TGTGCCAGCAGGAAGGCGGGGGGACCAGATACGCAGTATTTT
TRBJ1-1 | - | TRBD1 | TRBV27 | CASTKTGGTEAFF | TGTGCCAGCACTAAAACAGGGGGCACTGAAGCTTTCTTT
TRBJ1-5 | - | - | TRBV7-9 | CASSSAGSNQPQHF | TGTGCCAGCAGCTCCGCAGGGAGCAATCAGCCCCAGCATTTT
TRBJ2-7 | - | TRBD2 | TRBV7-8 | CASSLVASGYEQYF | TGTGCCAGCAGCTTAGTCGCTAGCGGCTACGAGCAGTACTTC
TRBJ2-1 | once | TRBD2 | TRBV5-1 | CASSLPSGGAREQFF | TGCGCCAGCAGCTTACCTAGCGGGGGGGCCCGCGAGCAGTTCTTC
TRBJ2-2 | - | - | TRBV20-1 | CSAKMLAEHTGELFF | TGCAGTGCTAAAATGCTGGCAGAACACACCGGGGAGCTGTTTTTT
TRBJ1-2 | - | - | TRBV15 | CATSRGTGINYGYTF | TGTGCCACCAGCAGGGGAACAGGGATTAACTATGGCTACACCTTC
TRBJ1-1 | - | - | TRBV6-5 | CASSYWGRDTEAFF | TGTGCCAGCAGTTACTGGGGGCGGGACACTGAAGCTTTCTTT
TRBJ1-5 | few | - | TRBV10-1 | CAYKGVGGFNNQPQHF | TGCGCCTATAAGGGGGTGGGGGGGTTTAACAATCAGCCCCAGCATTTT
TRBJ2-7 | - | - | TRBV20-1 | CSAGTHDHEQYF | TGCAGTGCTGGGACACACGACCACGAGCAGTACTTC
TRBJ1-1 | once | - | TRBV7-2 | CASSLGGSNTEAFF | TGTGCCAGCAGCTTAGGTGGCAGTAACACTGAAGCTTTCTTT
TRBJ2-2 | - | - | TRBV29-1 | CSVGKGRTGELFF | TGCAGCGTTGGGAAAGGGCGAACCGGGGAGCTGTTTTTT
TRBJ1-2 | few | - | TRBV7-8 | CASSLRSSNYGYTF | TGTGCCAGCAGCTTACGCAGCTCTAACTATGGCTACACCTTC
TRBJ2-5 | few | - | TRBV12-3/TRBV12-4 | CASRYSGEETQYF | TGTGCCAGCAGATACTCTGGAGAGGAGACCCAGTACTTC
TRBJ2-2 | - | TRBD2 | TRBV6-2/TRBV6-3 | CASSYPRGRPGTSPGTGELFF | TGTGCCAGCAGTTACCCGCGGGGGAGGCCAGGAACTAGTCCGGGGACCGGGGAGCTGTTTTTT
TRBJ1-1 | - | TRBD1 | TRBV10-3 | CAIRTGEAEAFF | TGTGCCATCAGGACAGGGGAGGCTGAAGCTTTCTTT
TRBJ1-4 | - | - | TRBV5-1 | CASSRGPTRDEKLFF | TGCGCCAGCAGTCGCGGACCAACCAGGGATGAAAAACTGTTTTTT